This TCR beta chain emerged from a study of shared clonotypes between healthy human individuals. Looking at the study overall: CD4 naive and CD4 memory each took three plates per donor, while CD8 naive took two and CD8 memory one. Regarding the study as a whole: Sequencing of the sorted subsets was shown by rarefaction to be incomplete despite large depth.

As regards this clone: As yet, its antigen is unknown.

CD4+ cells yielded CD45RA+ naive and CD45RA-negative memory subsets. Per the original data handling: ImmunoSEQ only sent back junction sequences with no quality scores, so filtering was done differently. Here immunoSEQ multiplex PCR was the method, and the copy in TCRdb shows in-frame clones only, minus some. That table furnishes V, J and clone size, whereas the DNA furnished D and trimming. The profile shows roughly 2.2 million clones, more than 85% of them singletons. The length of the CDR3 is 16 residues. From germline, CDR1 is SGDLS and CDR2 YYNGEE. V was pared by 0 bases and J by 7 bases, with 8 bases of the junction left unmatched.

The TCR comes from a man in his late teens or twenties in good health. Some clones in this sample may be carry-over from other donors' samples. Sequences were obtained from naive CD4+ T cells from PBMCs. Subset indicated: CD45RA+ positively selected. The chain joins TRBV9 to TRBJ1-4, with 8 bases matching TRBD1. The CDR3: CASSVGVGQGGEKLFF. The CDR3 DNA is TGTGCCAGCAGCGTAGGGGTAGGACAGGGAGGTGAAAAACTGTTTTTT.